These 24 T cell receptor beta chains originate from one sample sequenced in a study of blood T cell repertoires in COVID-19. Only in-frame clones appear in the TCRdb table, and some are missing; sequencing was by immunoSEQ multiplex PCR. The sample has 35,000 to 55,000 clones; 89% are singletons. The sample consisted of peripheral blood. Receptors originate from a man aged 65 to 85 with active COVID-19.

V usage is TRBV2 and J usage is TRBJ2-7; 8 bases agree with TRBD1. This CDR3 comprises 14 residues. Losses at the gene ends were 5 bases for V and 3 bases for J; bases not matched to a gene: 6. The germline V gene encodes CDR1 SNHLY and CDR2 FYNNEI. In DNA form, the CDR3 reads TGTGCCAGCAGTCTGACAGGGGACCTCTACGAGCAGTACTTC. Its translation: CASSLTGDLYEQYF. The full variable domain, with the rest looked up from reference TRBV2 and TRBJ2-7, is EPEVTQTPSHQVTQMGQEVILRCVPISNHLYFYWYRQILGQKVEFLVSFYNNEISEKSEIFDDQFSVERPDGSNFTLKIRSTKLEDSAMYFCASSLTGDLYEQYFGPGTRLTVT.

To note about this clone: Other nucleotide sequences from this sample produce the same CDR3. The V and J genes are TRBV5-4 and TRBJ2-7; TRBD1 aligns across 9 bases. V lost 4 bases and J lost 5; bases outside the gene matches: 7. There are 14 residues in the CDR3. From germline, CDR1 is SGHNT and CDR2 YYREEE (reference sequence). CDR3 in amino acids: CASSIRDRVDEQYF. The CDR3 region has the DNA TGTGCCAGCAGCATCCGGGACAGGGTTGACGAGCAGTACTTC.

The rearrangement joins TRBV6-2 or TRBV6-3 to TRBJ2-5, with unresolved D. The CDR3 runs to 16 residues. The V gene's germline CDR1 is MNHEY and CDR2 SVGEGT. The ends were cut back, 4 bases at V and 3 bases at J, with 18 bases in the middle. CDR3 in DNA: TGTGCCAGCAGTTCTTTGGTCTCCAGGCCCGAAGAGACCCAGTACTTC. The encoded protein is CASSSLVSRPEETQYF.

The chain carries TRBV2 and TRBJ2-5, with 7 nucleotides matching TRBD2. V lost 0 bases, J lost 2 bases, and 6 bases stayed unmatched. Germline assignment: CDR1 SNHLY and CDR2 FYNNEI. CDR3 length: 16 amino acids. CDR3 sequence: CASSEAIGGGQETQYF. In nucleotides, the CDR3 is TGTGCCAGCAGTGAAGCGATTGGGGGGGGGCAAGAGACCCAGTACTTC.

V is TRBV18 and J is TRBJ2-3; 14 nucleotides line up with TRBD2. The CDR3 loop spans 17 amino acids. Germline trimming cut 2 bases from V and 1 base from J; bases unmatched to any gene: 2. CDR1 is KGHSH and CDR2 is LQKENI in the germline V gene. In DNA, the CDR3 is TGTGCCAGCTCACCAATGGGACTAGCGGGGGGCACAGATACGCAGTATTTT. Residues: CASSPMGLAGGTDTQYF.

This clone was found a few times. CDR3 amino acids: CASSLQGQPQHF. CDR3 sequence (DNA): TGTGCCAGCAGTCTACAGGGGCAGCCCCAGCATTTT. The chain employs TRBV6-5 and TRBJ1-5, with 7 nucleotides matching TRBD1. This CDR3 is built from 12 residues. The junction had 2 bases not matched to a gene; V was cut back by 5 bases and J by 7 bases. Germline CDR1 and CDR2: MNHEY and SVGAGI.

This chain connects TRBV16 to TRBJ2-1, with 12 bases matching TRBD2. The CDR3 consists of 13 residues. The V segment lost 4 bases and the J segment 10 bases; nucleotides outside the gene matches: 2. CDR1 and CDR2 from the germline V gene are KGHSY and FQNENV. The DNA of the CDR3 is TGTGCCAGCAGCCCGGGACTAGCGGGCGAGCAGTTCTTC. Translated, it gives CASSPGLAGEQFF.

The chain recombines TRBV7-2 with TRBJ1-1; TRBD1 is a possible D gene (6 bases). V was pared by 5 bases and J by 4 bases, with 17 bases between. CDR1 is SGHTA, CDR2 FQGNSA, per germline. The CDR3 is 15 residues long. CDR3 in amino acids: CASSRGDKAGTEAFF. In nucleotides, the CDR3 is TGTGCCAGCAGCCGTGGGGACAAGGCGGGCACTGAAGCTTTCTTT.

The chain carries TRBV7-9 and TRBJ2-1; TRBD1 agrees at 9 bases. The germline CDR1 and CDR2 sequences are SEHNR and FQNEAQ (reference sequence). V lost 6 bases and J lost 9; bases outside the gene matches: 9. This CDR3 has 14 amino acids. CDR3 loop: CASRRDSTGGEQFF. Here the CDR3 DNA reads TGTGCCAGCAGACGCGACTCGACAGGGGGTGAGCAGTTCTTC.

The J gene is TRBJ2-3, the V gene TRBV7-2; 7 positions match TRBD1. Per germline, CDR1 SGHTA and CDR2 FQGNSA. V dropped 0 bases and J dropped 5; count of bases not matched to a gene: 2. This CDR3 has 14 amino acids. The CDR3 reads CASSLAGDRDTQYF. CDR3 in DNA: TGTGCCAGCAGCTTAGCAGGGGACAGAGATACGCAGTATTTT.

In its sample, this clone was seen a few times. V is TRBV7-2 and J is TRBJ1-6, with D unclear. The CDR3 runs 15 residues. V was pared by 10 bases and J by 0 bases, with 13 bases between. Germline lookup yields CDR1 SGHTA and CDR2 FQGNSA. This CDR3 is CATHLGSSYNSPLHF. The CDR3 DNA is TGTGCCACCCACTTGGGGAGCTCCTATAATTCACCCCTCCACTTT.

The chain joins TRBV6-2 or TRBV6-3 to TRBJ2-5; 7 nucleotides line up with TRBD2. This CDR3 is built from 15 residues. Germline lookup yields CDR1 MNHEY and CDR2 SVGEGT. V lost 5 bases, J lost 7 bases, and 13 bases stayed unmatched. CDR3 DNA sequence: TGTGCCAGCAGTGATCGGCGGGGGACCACGGGGACCCAGTACTTC. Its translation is CASSDRRGTTGTQYF.

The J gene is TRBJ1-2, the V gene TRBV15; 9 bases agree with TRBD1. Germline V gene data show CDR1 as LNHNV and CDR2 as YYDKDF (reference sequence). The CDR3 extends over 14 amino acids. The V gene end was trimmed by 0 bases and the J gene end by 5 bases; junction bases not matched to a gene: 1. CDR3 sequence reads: CATSREGQGYGYTF. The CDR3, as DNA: TGTGCCACCAGCAGAGAGGGACAGGGTTATGGCTACACCTTC.

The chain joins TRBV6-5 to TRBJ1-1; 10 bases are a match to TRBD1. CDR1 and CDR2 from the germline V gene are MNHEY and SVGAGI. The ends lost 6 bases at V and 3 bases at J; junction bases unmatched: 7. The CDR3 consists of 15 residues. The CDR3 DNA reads TGTGCCAGCAGCCTCCAGGACAGGGGGTACACTGAAGCTTTCTTT. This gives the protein CASSLQDRGYTEAFF.

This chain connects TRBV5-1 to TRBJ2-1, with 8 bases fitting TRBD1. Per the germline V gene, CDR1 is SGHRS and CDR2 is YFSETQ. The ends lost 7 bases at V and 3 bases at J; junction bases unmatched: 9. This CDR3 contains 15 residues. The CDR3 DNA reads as TGCGCCAGCCGAGCGACAGGGGAACTCTACAATGAGCAGTTCTTC. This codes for CASRATGELYNEQFF.

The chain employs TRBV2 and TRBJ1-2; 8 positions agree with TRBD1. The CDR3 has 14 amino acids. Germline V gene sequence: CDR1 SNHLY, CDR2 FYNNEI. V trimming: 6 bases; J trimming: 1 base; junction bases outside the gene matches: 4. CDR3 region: CASRDGQGNYGYTF. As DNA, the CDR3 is TGTGCCAGCAGGGACGGACAGGGTAACTATGGCTACACCTTC. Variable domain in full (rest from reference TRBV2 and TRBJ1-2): EPEVTQTPSHQVTQMGQEVILRCVPISNHLYFYWYRQILGQKVEFLVSFYNNEISEKSEIFDDQFSVERPDGSNFTLKIRSTKLEDSAMYFCASRDGQGNYGYTFGSGTRLTVV.

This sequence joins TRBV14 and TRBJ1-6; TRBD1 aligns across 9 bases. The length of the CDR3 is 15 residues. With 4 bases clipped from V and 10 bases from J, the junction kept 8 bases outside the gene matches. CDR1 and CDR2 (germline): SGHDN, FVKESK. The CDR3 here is CASSLGQGPGSPLHF. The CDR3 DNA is TGTGCCAGCAGCCTCGGACAGGGGCCGGGGTCACCCCTCCACTTT.

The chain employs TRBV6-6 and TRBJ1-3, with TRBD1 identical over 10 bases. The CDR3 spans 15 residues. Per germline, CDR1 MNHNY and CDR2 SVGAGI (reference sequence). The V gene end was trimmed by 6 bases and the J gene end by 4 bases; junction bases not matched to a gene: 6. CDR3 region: CASRGGTGVGNTIYF. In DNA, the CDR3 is TGTGCCAGCAGGGGAGGGACAGGGGTCGGAAACACCATATATTTT.

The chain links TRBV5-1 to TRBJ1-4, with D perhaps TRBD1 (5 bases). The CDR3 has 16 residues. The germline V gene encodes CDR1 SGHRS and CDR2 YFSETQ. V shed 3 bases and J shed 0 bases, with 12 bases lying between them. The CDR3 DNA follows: TGCGCCAGCAGCTCAGGGTTCACGTCAACTAATGAAAAACTGTTTTTT. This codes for CASSSGFTSTNEKLFF.

The CDR3 loop is CASSYEGDEQYF. CDR3 nucleotide sequence: TGTGCCAGCAGTTACGAGGGTGACGAGCAGTACTTC. V gene TRBV6-2 or TRBV6-3 combines with J gene TRBJ2-7; D might be TRBD2 (5 bases). Germline V gives CDR1 MNHEY, CDR2 SVGEGT. V dropped 2 bases and J dropped 5 bases, with 7 bases sitting between them. The CDR3 contains 12 residues.

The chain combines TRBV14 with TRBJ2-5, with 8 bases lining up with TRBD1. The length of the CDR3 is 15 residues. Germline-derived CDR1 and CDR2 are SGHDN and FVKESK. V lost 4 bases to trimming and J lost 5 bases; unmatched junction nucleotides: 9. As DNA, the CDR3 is TGTGCCAGCAGCCGACGACAGGGGATCGGGGAGACCCAGTACTTC. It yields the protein CASSRRQGIGETQYF.

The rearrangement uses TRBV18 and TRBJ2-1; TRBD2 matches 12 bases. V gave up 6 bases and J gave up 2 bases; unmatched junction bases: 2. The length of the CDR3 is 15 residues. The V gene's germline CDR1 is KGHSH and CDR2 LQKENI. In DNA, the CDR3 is TGTGCCAGCTCTACTAGCGGGGGGACCTACAATGAGCAGTTCTTC. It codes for CASSTSGGTYNEQFF.

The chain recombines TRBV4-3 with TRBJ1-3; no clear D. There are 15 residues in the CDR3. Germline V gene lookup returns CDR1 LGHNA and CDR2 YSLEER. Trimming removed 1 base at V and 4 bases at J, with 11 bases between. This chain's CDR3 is CASSQGWAGGNTIYF. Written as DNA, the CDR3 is TGCGCCAGCAGCCAAGGTTGGGCTGGAGGAAACACCATATATTTT.

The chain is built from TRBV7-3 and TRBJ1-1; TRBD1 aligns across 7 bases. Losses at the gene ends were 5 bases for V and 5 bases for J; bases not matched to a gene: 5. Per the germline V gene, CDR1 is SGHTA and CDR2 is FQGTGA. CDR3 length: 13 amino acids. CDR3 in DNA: TGTGCCAGCAGCGCTGACAGGGAAACTGAAGCTTTCTTT. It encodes CASSADRETEAFF.